The present TCR beta chain was sequenced within a study of spatial heterogeneity in lung cancer. Study results and limitations: Mutation tallies in tumors tracked expanded intratumoral alpha and beta TCR counts.

In its sample, this clonotype was seen many times. Its antigen remains unknown. Regarding time point: sample taken at primary tumor resection. V was pared by 3 bases and J by 5 bases, with 8 bases of the junction left unmatched. Germline values: CDR1 MDHEN, CDR2 SYDVKM. CDR3 length equals 15 residues. TCRdb re-analysed the 5' RACE reads in MiXCR, keeping a single row per CDR3 protein. The repertoire holds 2,300 or so distinct CDR3 sequences, with around 13% as singletons. The J gene is TRBJ2-5, the V gene TRBV28; 8 nucleotides match TRBD2. The sequencing used lung tumor tissue, collected at surgery. This receptor was identified in a male donor with early-stage non-small cell lung cancer. This CDR3 reads CASSFPTPSGETQYF. In nucleotides, the CDR3 is TGTGCCAGCAGTTTTCCCACACCTAGCGGGGAGACCCAGTACTTC.